A selection of T cell receptor beta chains follows, all from one sample in a study of beta chain features in type 1 diabetes. Sequencing used immunoSEQ multiplex PCR; TCRdb keeps in-frame clones, though not all of them. The sample holds approximately 140,000 clones, 6.9% seen once. Material: central memory CD4+ T cells from blood. Receptors originate from a woman under 40 in good health. Each CDR3 is given with its conserved first and last residue. A D gene is named only where the DNA matches it firmly. Part of the rows lack a size; the others show once, few, many or a class for expanded clones.

v_call	j_call	clone_size	d_call	cdr3_nt	cdr3_aa
TRBV27	TRBJ2-3	few	TRBD2	TGTGCCAGCAGTTTAATGGGTCGGGGACTAGCAGGAGATACGCAGTATTTT	CASSLMGRGLAGDTQYF
TRBV4-3	TRBJ2-7	many	.	TGCGCCAGCAGCCTTCAAGTGGGAGAGGATTACGAGCAGTACTTC	CASSLQVGEDYEQYF
TRBV2	TRBJ2-3	many	.	TGTGCCAGCAGTGAAGCGCTTCCGGGACTTAGCACAGATACGCAGTATTTT	CASSEALPGLSTDTQYF
TRBV28	TRBJ2-7	.	TRBD1	TGTGCCAGCACCCTAAACAGGGGTCACGAGCAGTACTTC	CASTLNRGHEQYF
TRBV7-2	TRBJ1-1	few	.	TGTGCCAGCAAATTAAAGCAAGATAAAGCTTTCTTT	CASKLKQDKAFF
TRBV7-9	TRBJ2-3	few	.	TGTGCCAGCAGCTTAGTGCGGGGCACAGATACGCAGTATTTT	CASSLVRGTDTQYF
TRBV4-2	TRBJ2-3	few	TRBD2	TGTGCCAGCAGCCAAGTGGGCGGGAGAAGTGCAGATACGCAGTATTTT	CASSQVGGRSADTQYF
TRBV6-6	TRBJ1-1	.	.	TGTGCCAGCAGTAAACAGGATAACACTGAAGCTTTCTTT	CASSKQDNTEAFF
TRBV28	TRBJ2-3	few	TRBD2	TGTGCCAGCCTAGCGGGAGGCACAGATACGCAGTATTTT	CASLAGGTDTQYF
TRBV6-6	TRBJ1-5	few	.	TGTGCCAGCAGATACTTGGGCTCGAATCAGCCCCAGCATTTT	CASRYLGSNQPQHF
TRBV4-2	TRBJ1-2	.	.	TGTGCCAGCAGCCATACAGGATCCTATTATGGCTACACCTTC	CASSHTGSYYGYTF
TRBV4-2	TRBJ2-7	few	TRBD2	TGTGCCAGCAGCCCCCGACTAGCGTGGAGGACCTACGAGCAGTACTTC	CASSPRLAWRTYEQYF
TRBV9	TRBJ1-1	few	.	TGTGCCAGCAGCGGGTACATGAACACTGAAGCTTTCTTT	CASSGYMNTEAFF
TRBV7-2	TRBJ2-5	few	.	TGTGCCAGCAGCTTTTCCAGACCCGCGGCCCAGTACTTC	CASSFSRPAAQYF
TRBV19	TRBJ2-2	.	TRBD1	TGTGCCAGTGTCAATGACCAGCCGGGACAGGGTTTGTGGGAGCTGTTTTTT	CASVNDQPGQGLWELFF
TRBV6-4	TRBJ1-1	many	.	TGTGCCAGCAGTGATCAGACGGGTAGTGAAGCTTTCTTT	CASSDQTGSEAFF
TRBV28	TRBJ2-2	.	TRBD1	TGTGCCAGCAGTCCGCAGGGGGCGGGCACCGGGGAGCTGTTTTTT	CASSPQGAGTGELFF
TRBV2	TRBJ2-4	many	TRBD2	TGTGCCAGGAGCGGGAGGGCAGGAGCAAACATTCAGTACTTC	CARSGRAGANIQYF
TRBV4-3	TRBJ2-1	few	TRBD2	TGCGCCAGCAGCCAAGATATAAGCGGGAACCAAAATGAGCAGTTCTTC	CASSQDISGNQNEQFF
TRBV18	TRBJ1-2	few	.	TGTGCCAGCTCACCACGGGGGGAACCTAACTATGGCTACACCTTC	CASSPRGEPNYGYTF
TRBV7-8	TRBJ2-7	few	.	TGTGCCAGCAGCTTACAGGGGCAACCGGGGGAGCAGTACTTC	CASSLQGQPGEQYF
TRBV30	TRBJ1-5	.	.	TGTGCCTGCAACCAGGATAGCAATCAGCCCCAGCATTTT	CACNQDSNQPQHF
TRBV7-2	TRBJ2-3	.	.	TGTGCCAGCAGCCCCAACTACCTCAGCACAGATACGCAGTATTTT	CASSPNYLSTDTQYF
TRBV7-3	TRBJ2-5	few	TRBD2	TGTGCCAGCAGCTTAGTCGGTTTGGGAACCGGGACTAGCGGGAGAGAGACCCAGTACTTC	CASSLVGLGTGTSGRETQYF
TRBV7-3	TRBJ1-1	many	.	TGTGCCAGCAGCTTAAGTGACAGAGGCACTGAAGCTTTCTTT	CASSLSDRGTEAFF
TRBV9	TRBJ1-2	many	.	TGTGCCAGCAGCCGCGACACGCCAAATGGCTACACCTTC	CASSRDTPNGYTF
TRBV6-1	TRBJ2-5	.	TRBD2	TGTGCCAGCAGTGAAGGACTAGCGGGCCAAGAGACCCAGTACTTC	CASSEGLAGQETQYF